The TCR beta chain described here comes from a study of cytomegalovirus exposure and HLA in healthy donors. Unmatched junction bases numbered 4, after V lost 5 bases and J lost 4 bases. CDR3 length: 15 amino acids. Germline V gene lookup returns CDR1 SGHVS and CDR2 FQNEAQ. PCR primers comprised 60 Vbeta and 13 Jbeta primers. Assay: immunoSEQ multiplex PCR; the TCRdb copy retains only in-frame clones and omits some. The sample has around 130,000 clones; just over 65% are singletons. Turning to this clone: Its target is not known.

General study findings and limits: There were several of the most significant clusters that appeared linked to common viral pathogens in a later analysis. Reports indicated that the classifier achieved high specificity and sensitivity in diagnosing cytomegalovirus status. In a later analysis, TCR beta V- and J-gene trimming showed a link to a missense DCLRE1C variant. A later analysis revealed that TCR association rates differed between HLA loci, peaking at DRB1 and bottoming out at HLA-C.

V gene TRBV7-8 combines with J gene TRBJ2-2; 10 positions match TRBD1. The receptor was derived from a man between 18 and 35 years old in good health and CMV-seronegative. The sequencing sample was made of PBMCs. Here the CDR3 DNA reads TGTGCCAGCAGCCAAGGGACAGGGGCCACCGGGGAGCTGTTTTTT. Its translation: CASSQGTGATGELFF. The full variable domain, with the rest looked up from reference TRBV7-8 and TRBJ2-2, is GAGVSQSPRYKVAKRGQDVALRCDPISGHVSLFWYQQALGQGPEFLTYFQNEAQLDKSGLPSDRFFAERPEGSVSTLKIQRTQQEDSAVYLCASSQGTGATGELFFGEGSRLTVL.